This is a list of T cell receptor beta chains from one sample in a study of shared clonotypes between healthy human individuals. Repertoires were generated with immunoSEQ multiplex PCR, while TCRdb's copy carries only in-frame clones and drops some. The sample holds roughly 650,000 clones, 97% seen once. Sequencing was performed on naive CD4+ T cells sorted from blood. These receptors originate from a woman in her 30s in good health. CDR3s include the opening cysteine and the closing phenylalanine or tryptophan. Each record gives: clone size, J gene, V gene, D gene, CDR3 protein, CDR3 DNA. The D gene is left open where the match is weak. Clone size, where shown, is once, few, many, or a class for clones that have expanded.

clone_size: -; j_call: TRBJ2-1; v_call: TRBV19; d_call: -; cdr3_aa: CASATGLSYNEQFF; cdr3_nt: TGTGCCAGTGCTACAGGGTTATCCTACAATGAGCAGTTCTTC
clone_size: -; j_call: TRBJ2-1; v_call: TRBV9; d_call: TRBD2; cdr3_aa: CASSISGRDRHNEQFF; cdr3_nt: TGTGCCAGCAGCATAAGCGGGAGAGATCGCCACAATGAGCAGTTCTTC
clone_size: -; j_call: TRBJ2-1; v_call: TRBV5-1; d_call: -; cdr3_aa: CASSFSAVNEQFF; cdr3_nt: TGCGCCAGCAGCTTTTCGGCGGTCAATGAGCAGTTCTTC
clone_size: -; j_call: TRBJ2-1; v_call: TRBV29-1; d_call: -; cdr3_aa: CSVEYQVPGGEQFF; cdr3_nt: TGCAGCGTTGAATACCAGGTGCCCGGTGGTGAGCAGTTCTTC
clone_size: -; j_call: TRBJ1-1; v_call: TRBV13; d_call: -; cdr3_aa: CASSLTGWPGAFF; cdr3_nt: TGTGCCAGCAGCCTTACAGGGTGGCCCGGAGCTTTCTTT
clone_size: -; j_call: TRBJ1-3; v_call: TRBV30; d_call: TRBD1; cdr3_aa: CAWSFDRVAGNTIYF; cdr3_nt: TGTGCCTGGAGCTTCGACAGGGTCGCTGGAAACACCATATATTTT
clone_size: -; j_call: TRBJ2-2; v_call: TRBV7-2; d_call: -; cdr3_aa: CASSLDRGLVELFF; cdr3_nt: TGTGCCAGCAGCTTAGATCGGGGGCTGGTGGAGCTGTTTTTT
clone_size: -; j_call: TRBJ2-5; v_call: TRBV10-3; d_call: -; cdr3_aa: CAISESRALTPWGETQYF; cdr3_nt: TGTGCCATCAGTGAGTCTAGGGCCCTAACCCCGTGGGGAGAGACCCAGTACTTC
clone_size: -; j_call: TRBJ2-7; v_call: TRBV15; d_call: TRBD2; cdr3_aa: CATSRGGGRAYEQYF; cdr3_nt: TGTGCCACCAGCAGAGGTGGGGGGAGGGCCTACGAGCAGTACTTC
clone_size: -; j_call: TRBJ2-7; v_call: TRBV7-2; d_call: -; cdr3_aa: CASSLATTTYEQYF; cdr3_nt: TGTGCCAGCAGCTTAGCTACTACCACCTACGAGCAGTACTTC
clone_size: -; j_call: TRBJ2-1; v_call: TRBV21-1; d_call: -; cdr3_aa: CASSKRRVYYNEQFF; cdr3_nt: TGTGCCAGCAGCAAACGCAGGGTTTATTACAATGAGCAGTTCTTC
clone_size: -; j_call: TRBJ2-5; v_call: TRBV13; d_call: -; cdr3_aa: CASSLEWSPIRETQYF; cdr3_nt: TGTGCCAGCAGCTTAGAATGGTCGCCGATTAGAGAGACCCAGTACTTC
clone_size: once; j_call: TRBJ1-5; v_call: TRBV6-6; d_call: -; cdr3_aa: CASSSLRPLGDQPQHF; cdr3_nt: TGTGCCAGCAGTTCCCTCCGCCCGCTAGGCGATCAGCCCCAGCATTTT
clone_size: -; j_call: TRBJ2-1; v_call: TRBV7-9; d_call: TRBD2; cdr3_aa: CASSLVVGGPYNEQFF; cdr3_nt: TGTGCCAGCAGCTTAGTAGTGGGAGGGCCCTACAATGAGCAGTTCTTC
clone_size: -; j_call: TRBJ1-4; v_call: TRBV6-5; d_call: -; cdr3_aa: CASSYGRNEKLFF; cdr3_nt: TGTGCCAGCAGTTACGGGAGAAATGAAAAACTGTTTTTT
clone_size: -; j_call: TRBJ1-4; v_call: TRBV19; d_call: -; cdr3_aa: CASRAGQYNEKLFF; cdr3_nt: TGTGCCAGTAGAGCTGGACAGTATAATGAAAAACTGTTTTTT
clone_size: -; j_call: TRBJ2-2; v_call: TRBV9; d_call: TRBD2; cdr3_aa: CASREGREGTGELFF; cdr3_nt: TGTGCCAGCAGGGAAGGTCGGGAGGGCACCGGGGAGCTGTTTTTT
clone_size: -; j_call: TRBJ2-3; v_call: TRBV6-5; d_call: TRBD1; cdr3_aa: CASSYSGTAPDTQYF; cdr3_nt: TGTGCCAGCAGTTACTCCGGGACAGCCCCAGATACGCAGTATTTT
clone_size: once; j_call: TRBJ1-3; v_call: TRBV9; d_call: -; cdr3_aa: CASSVGFTAGNTIYF; cdr3_nt: TGTGCCAGCAGCGTAGGTTTCACAGCTGGAAACACCATATATTTT
clone_size: -; j_call: TRBJ2-3; v_call: TRBV4-1; d_call: TRBD2; cdr3_aa: CASSPGASGSSTDTQYF; cdr3_nt: TGCGCCAGCAGCCCGGGGGCTAGCGGGAGTAGCACAGATACGCAGTATTTT
clone_size: -; j_call: TRBJ2-2; v_call: TRBV5-4; d_call: -; cdr3_aa: CASSSPRAPGELFF; cdr3_nt: TGTGCCAGCAGCTCTCCAAGGGCGCCCGGGGAGCTGTTTTTT
clone_size: once; j_call: TRBJ1-4; v_call: TRBV2; d_call: -; cdr3_aa: CASSLQAQGSEKLFF; cdr3_nt: TGTGCCAGCAGCCTTCAGGCCCAGGGGAGCGAAAAACTGTTTTTT
clone_size: -; j_call: TRBJ2-7; v_call: TRBV6-1; d_call: -; cdr3_aa: CASTLGLSPSYEQYF; cdr3_nt: TGTGCCAGCACCCTGGGACTGAGCCCCTCCTACGAGCAGTACTTC
clone_size: -; j_call: TRBJ2-1; v_call: TRBV10-1; d_call: -; cdr3_aa: CATRLGNEQFF; cdr3_nt: TGCGCTACCAGGTTAGGAAATGAGCAGTTCTTC
clone_size: -; j_call: TRBJ2-7; v_call: TRBV14; d_call: TRBD1; cdr3_aa: CASSQTSGQGNLHEQYF; cdr3_nt: TGTGCCAGCAGCCAAACCTCGGGACAGGGAAACCTCCACGAGCAGTACTTC
clone_size: -; j_call: TRBJ1-2; v_call: TRBV10-3; d_call: TRBD1; cdr3_aa: CAISEPRRQGTYGYTF; cdr3_nt: TGTGCCATCAGTGAGCCCCGGCGACAGGGGACCTATGGCTACACCTTC
clone_size: -; j_call: TRBJ2-5; v_call: TRBV9; d_call: TRBD2; cdr3_aa: CASSVGTSGRLETQYF; cdr3_nt: TGTGCCAGCAGCGTCGGGACTAGCGGGAGGTTGGAGACCCAGTACTTC